The 25 T cell receptor beta chains below were found in one sample sequenced in a study of CD8+CD57+ T cells in acquired aplastic anemia. According to the study, genomic DNA was the template for TCR beta VDJ and CDR3 profiling. One entry per CDR3 protein, called by TCRdb with MiXCR from the reads. Altogether 180,000 or so distinct CDR3 sequences are present, approximately 45% being singletons, with the ten largest covering approximately 2.9%. The specimen sequenced was sorted CD4+, CD8+, or CD8+CD57+ T cells (not recorded which) from PBMCs. The source of these receptors is a human donor in good health.

This clonotype was seen a few times. With a much larger clone just one base away, this may be a read error. This chain uses TRBV7-2 with TRBJ1-3, with TRBD1 matching over 10 bases. CDR1 and CDR2 (germline): SGHTA, FQGNSA. The CDR3 has 16 residues. The CDR3 coding sequence is TGTGCCGGCAGCATTCGGACAGGGGGGCATGGAAACACCATATATTTT. Protein: CAGSIRTGGHGNTIYF.

The chain links TRBV2 to TRBJ2-1; D gene unclear. The CDR3 has 11 residues. Trimming stripped 3 bases from V and 5 bases from J, with 2 bases between. Germline values: CDR1 SNHLY, CDR2 FYNNEI. The DNA of the CDR3 is TGTGCCAGCAGTGAGAACAATGAGCAGTTCTTC. Translating gives CASSENNEQFF. Combining the CDR3 with reference TRBV2 and TRBJ2-1 gives the whole variable domain EPEVTQTPSHQVTQMGQEVILRCVPISNHLYFYWYRQILGQKVEFLVSFYNNEISEKSEIFDDQFSVERPDGSNFTLKIRSTKLEDSAMYFCASSENNEQFFGPGTRLTVL.

This clonotype was counted at least ten times. The rearrangement joins TRBV11-2 to TRBJ2-6, with D perhaps TRBD2 (6 bases). Germline CDR1 is SGHAT and CDR2 is FQNNGV. The CDR3 is made up of 15 amino acids. With 5 bases removed from V and 3 bases from J, the gap between germline ends came to 11 bases. The DNA of the CDR3 is TGTGCCAGCAGCCCCACGGGGGTTGGGGCCAACGTCCTGACTTTC. As protein: CASSPTGVGANVLTF.

The chain links TRBV2 to TRBJ1-2; no firm D call. The length of the CDR3 is 13 residues. The germline V gene encodes CDR1 SNHLY and CDR2 FYNNEI. The ends were cut back, 3 bases at V and 7 bases at J, with 12 bases in the middle. DNA of the CDR3: TGTGCCAGCAGTGACAGCTTTTCCCCTGGCTACACCTTC. This sequence encodes CASSDSFSPGYTF.

There are many counts of this clonotype. This sequence joins TRBV20-1 and TRBJ2-1, with 9 bases fitting TRBD2. The CDR3 is 14 residues long. After removal of 6 bases from V and 9 bases from J, the junction contained 12 bases not matched to a gene. CDR1 is DFQATT and CDR2 is SNEGSKA in the germline V gene (reference sequence). CDR3 DNA: TGCAGTGCCCAGGTGCGCGGGAGGGCCGGTGAGCAGTTCTTC. Encoded protein: CSAQVRGRAGEQFF.

The J gene is TRBJ1-5, the V gene TRBV6-1, with D possibly matching TRBD1 (6 bases). The germline V and J ends were trimmed by 4 bases and 0 bases, with 7 bases remaining between them. This CDR3 has 14 amino acids. Germline V lookup: CDR1 MNHNS, CDR2 SASEGT. The CDR3: CASSADSSNQPQHF. The CDR3 DNA sequence: TGTGCCAGCAGTGCGGACAGTAGCAATCAGCCCCAGCATTTT.

The CDR3 sequence: CATPDGQLYNEQFF. The CDR3 region has the DNA TGTGCCACCCCCGACGGACAGTTATACAATGAGCAGTTCTTC. This chain connects TRBV24-1 to TRBJ2-1; D is possibly TRBD1 (6 bases). The germline CDR1 and CDR2 sequences are KGHDR and SFDVKD. CDR3 length: 14 amino acids. Trimming pared 9 bases from V and 4 bases from J, leaving 15 bases between.

This chain connects TRBV5-6 to TRBJ1-5; D remains unclear. Germline CDR1 SGHDT, CDR2 YYEEEE. The CDR3 is 13 amino acids. Deletions cut 1 base from V and 7 bases from J, with 9 bases between. The CDR3 coding sequence is TGTGCCAGCAGCTTGATGGGGTTGCAGCCCCAGCATTTT. Its protein is CASSLMGLQPQHF.

The chain uses TRBV30 and TRBJ2-1; the D gene is possibly TRBD2 (5 bases). The V and J ends lost 0 bases and 7 bases respectively, with 7 bases between them. The CDR3 consists of 12 residues. Germline V CDR1 and CDR2: GTSNPN, SVGIG (reference sequence). Written as DNA, the CDR3 is TGTGCCTGGAGTGTACGGACTAATGAGCAGTTCTTC. This codes for CAWSVRTNEQFF.

This clonotype was detected once. The rearrangement joins TRBV12-3 or TRBV12-4 to TRBJ2-1; D is unresolved. The CDR3 runs to 14 residues. The V end lost 5 bases, the J end lost 11 bases, and 19 bases lay between the germline ends. For the CDR3, the DNA is TGTGCCAGCAGTCAGGCACCCGGAGCGATACAGCAGTTCTTC. Translated, it gives CASSQAPGAIQQFF.

The table lists this clonotype with a few counts. This rearrangement joins TRBV24-1 to TRBJ2-7, with TRBD1 matching 11 bases. Germline V gene sequence: CDR1 KGHDR, CDR2 SFDVKD. V trimming: 0 bases; J trimming: 3 bases; junction bases outside the gene matches: 3. The CDR3 has 16 residues. The DNA of the CDR3 is TGTGCCACCAGTGATTTGCAGGGACAGGGGGTCTACGAGCAGTACTTC. The encoded protein is CATSDLQGQGVYEQYF.

This chain links TRBV18 with TRBJ2-7; 7 bases map to TRBD1. Germline values: CDR1 KGHSH, CDR2 LQKENI. This CDR3 is 15 amino acids long. J was trimmed by 2 bases and V by 4 bases; bases with no gene match: 8. The CDR3 DNA reads TGTGCCAGCTCACTCGGACAGGCGAACGCCTACGAGCAGTACTTC. This sequence encodes CASSLGQANAYEQYF.

This clonotype was picked up many times. This chain links TRBV6-1 with TRBJ1-6, with a possible D match to TRBD1 (5 bases). The germline V gene encodes CDR1 MNHNS and CDR2 SASEGT. Trimming cost V 3 bases and J 1 base, with 16 bases left between them. The CDR3 length is 18 residues. CDR3 DNA sequence: TGTGCCAGCAGTGACCGGGACGACCTTGAATCCTATAATTCACCCCTCCACTTT. Protein sequence: CASSDRDDLESYNSPLHF.

This clonotype was observed a single time. The CDR3 ends on some other residue instead of the conserved phenylalanine or tryptophan, so this is likely a read error. The gene calls are TRBV2 and TRBJ2-7; 7 nucleotides line up with TRBD2. The CDR3 spans 14 residues. Germline CDR1 reads SNHLY; CDR2 reads FYNNEI. Trimming removed 6 bases from V and 2 bases from J; junction bases left unmatched: 7. CDR3 sequence: CASSPKAGPYEQYS. Here the CDR3 DNA reads TGTGCCAGCAGCCCAAAAGCGGGACCCTACGAGCAGTACTCC.

This clonotype was counted many times. The chain carries TRBV7-6 and TRBJ2-7, with D hard to call. V was pared by 5 bases and J by 0 bases, with 17 bases between. Per the germline V gene, CDR1 is SGHVS and CDR2 is FNYEAQ. The CDR3 covers 16 residues. CDR3 region: CASSARYREDSYEQYF. The CDR3 nucleotides read TGTGCCAGCAGCGCCCGGTACAGAGAAGACTCCTACGAGCAGTACTTC.

This clonotype was seen many times. V gene TRBV19 combines with J gene TRBJ2-7, with D perhaps TRBD2 (6 bases). The V gene's germline CDR1 is LNHDA and CDR2 SQIVND (reference sequence). This CDR3 is built from 14 residues. V lost 6 bases, J lost 5 bases, and 17 bases lay in between. The chain's CDR3 is CASSEGGIKDEQYF. For the CDR3, the DNA is TGTGCCAGTAGCGAGGGCGGGATCAAAGACGAGCAGTACTTC.

This chain uses TRBV10-3 with TRBJ1-3; TRBD1 might be the D (6 bases). This CDR3 is built from 17 residues. V was pared by 8 bases and J by 0 bases, with 20 bases between. Germline lookup yields CDR1 ENHRY and CDR2 SYGVKD. DNA for the CDR3: TGTGCCATCGCGCGTCGGGATACAGGGTCCTCTGGAAACACCATATATTTT. It encodes CAIARRDTGSSGNTIYF.

The chain is built from TRBV2 and TRBJ2-5, with 7 nucleotides matching TRBD2. Trimming removed 4 bases from V and 5 bases from J; junction bases left unmatched: 4. This CDR3 is built from 13 residues. Germline-derived CDR1 and CDR2 are SNHLY and FYNNEI. The CDR3 sequence is CASSALSGETQYF. CDR3 nucleotide sequence: TGTGCCAGCAGTGCCCTTAGCGGGGAGACCCAGTACTTC.

This clonotype has ten or more counts. The chain uses TRBV10-3 and TRBJ2-7; D is undetermined. The CDR3 runs to 13 residues. Trimming stripped 5 bases from V and 0 bases from J, with 8 bases between. Germline CDR1 reads ENHRY; CDR2 reads SYGVKD. Here the CDR3 reads CAISQTDSYEQYF. In nucleotides, the CDR3 is TGTGCCATCAGTCAGACGGACTCCTACGAGCAGTACTTC.

This clonotype was counted at least ten times. The rearrangement uses TRBV9 and TRBJ2-5; D not resolved. The CDR3 spans 13 residues. Germline CDR1 reads SGDLS; CDR2 reads YYNGEE. V was trimmed by 0 bases and J by 5 bases, leaving 8 bases between them. The CDR3 is CASSVVGRETQYF. The CDR3 bases are TGTGCCAGCAGCGTAGTTGGGCGGGAGACCCAGTACTTC.

The V call is TRBV3-1, the J call TRBJ2-5; TRBD2 might be the D (6 bases). This CDR3 spans 16 amino acids. V was cut by 0 bases and J by 5 bases, with 16 bases left in between. Germline values: CDR1 LGHDT, CDR2 YNNKEL (reference sequence). The CDR3 loop reads CASSQDWGGVRETQYF. The CDR3 nucleotides read TGTGCCAGCAGCCAAGATTGGGGCGGGGTTCGGGAGACCCAGTACTTC.

Ten or more counts support this clonotype. V gene TRBV7-9 combines with J gene TRBJ1-2; D remains unclear. V was clipped by 1 base and J by 3 bases, with 9 bases between them. CDR1 and CDR2 (germline): SEHNR, FQNEAQ (reference sequence). The CDR3 loop spans 14 amino acids. CDR3 loop: CASSLGSGYYGYTF. In nucleotides, the CDR3 is TGTGCCAGCAGCTTAGGTTCAGGATACTATGGCTACACCTTC.

J is TRBJ2-2 and V is TRBV30; D is undetermined. Germline V lookup: CDR1 GTSNPN, CDR2 SVGIG (reference sequence). V lost 4 bases to trimming and J lost 4 bases, with 13 bases between them. The CDR3 loop spans 14 amino acids. CDR3 protein: CAWIYLPFTGELFF. As DNA, the CDR3 is TGTGCCTGGATTTACCTACCATTCACCGGGGAGCTGTTTTTT. The whole variable domain, remainder taken from reference TRBV30 and TRBJ2-2, is SQTIHQWPATLVQPVGSPLSLECTVEGTSNPNLYWYRQAAGRGLQLLFYSVGIGQISSEVPQNLSASRPQDRQFILSSKKLLLSDSGFYLCAWIYLPFTGELFFGEGSRLTVL.

The chain's CDR3 is CAWSSEMGTQYF. The CDR3 coding sequence is TGTGCCTGGAGTTCCGAAATGGGTACGCAGTATTTT. The chain employs TRBV30 and TRBJ2-3; D gene uncertain. The germline CDR1 and CDR2 sequences are GTSNPN and SVGIG (reference sequence). Between the trimmed V and J ends, which lost 2 bases and 8 bases, there was a span of 11 bases. The CDR3 is 12 amino acids.

The gene calls are TRBV24-1 and TRBJ2-5; no reliable D call. Trimming removed 1 base at V and 6 bases at J, with 5 bases between. This CDR3 spans 12 amino acids. Germline assignment: CDR1 KGHDR and CDR2 SFDVKD. As DNA, the CDR3 is TGTGCCACCAGTGATTTAACACAGACCCAGTACTTC. Its translation is CATSDLTQTQYF.